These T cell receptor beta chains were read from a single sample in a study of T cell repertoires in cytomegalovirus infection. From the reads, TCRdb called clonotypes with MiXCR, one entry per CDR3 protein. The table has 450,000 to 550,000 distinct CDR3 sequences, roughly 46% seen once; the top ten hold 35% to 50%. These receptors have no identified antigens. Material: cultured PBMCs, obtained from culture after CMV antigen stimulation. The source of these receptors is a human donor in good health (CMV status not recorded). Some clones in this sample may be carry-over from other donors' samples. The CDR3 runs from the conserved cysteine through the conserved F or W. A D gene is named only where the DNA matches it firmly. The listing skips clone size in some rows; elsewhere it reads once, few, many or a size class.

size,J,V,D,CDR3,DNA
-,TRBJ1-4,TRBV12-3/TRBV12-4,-,CASRVGLAGEEKLFF,TGTGCCAGCAGAGTAGGATTGGCGGGGGAGGAAAAACTGTTTTTT
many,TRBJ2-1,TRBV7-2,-,CASSTSRRTAYNEQFF,TGTGCCAGCAGCACATCGCGCCGGACAGCCTACAATGAGCAGTTCTTC
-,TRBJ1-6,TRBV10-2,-,CASSAFNSPLHF,TGCGCCAGCAGTGCTTTTAATTCACCCCTCCACTTT
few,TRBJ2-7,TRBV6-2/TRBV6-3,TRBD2,CASRPSGTGEQYF,TGTGCCAGTCGACCTAGCGGGACCGGGGAGCAGTACTTC
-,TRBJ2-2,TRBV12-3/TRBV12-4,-,CASSAEEYTGELFF,TGTGCCAGCAGCGCCGAGGAGTACACCGGGGAGCTGTTTTTT
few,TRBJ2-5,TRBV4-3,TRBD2,CASSQDSGSGGETQYF,TGCGCCAGCAGCCAAGATAGCGGGAGCGGGGGAGAGACCCAGTACTTC
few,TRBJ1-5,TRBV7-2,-,CASSSRLNSNQPQHF,TGTGCCAGCAGCTCGAGATTGAATAGCAATCAGCCCCAGCATTTT
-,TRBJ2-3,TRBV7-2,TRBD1,CASSLNRGPDTQYF,TGTGCCAGCAGCTTGAACAGGGGGCCAGATACGCAGTATTTT
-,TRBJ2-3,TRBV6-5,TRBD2,CASGRDTDTQYF,TGTGCCAGCGGGAGGGACACAGATACGCAGTATTTT
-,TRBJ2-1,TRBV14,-,CASSPQSPGGFNEQFF,TGTGCCAGCAGCCCCCAAAGTCCGGGGGGCTTCAATGAGCAGTTCTTC
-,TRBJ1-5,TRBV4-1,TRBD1,CASSQSTGSVQPQHF,TGCGCCAGCAGCCAATCGACAGGGAGCGTTCAGCCCCAGCATTTT
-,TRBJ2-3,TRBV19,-,CASSRPPGGRTDTQYF,TGTGCCAGTAGTAGACCCCCTGGTGGCCGCACAGATACGCAGTATTTT
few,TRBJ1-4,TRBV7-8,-,CASSYRRWDEKLFF,TGTGCCAGCAGTTACCGAAGGTGGGATGAAAAACTGTTTTTT
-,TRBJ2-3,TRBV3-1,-,CASSQDVPLEDTQYF,TGTGCCAGCAGCCAAGACGTTCCCCTCGAGGATACGCAGTATTTT
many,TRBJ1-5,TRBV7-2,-,CASSLERDQPQHF,TGTGCCAGCAGCTTAGAGCGGGACCAGCCCCAGCATTTT
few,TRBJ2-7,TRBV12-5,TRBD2,CASAWGGSYEQYF,TGTGCTAGTGCCTGGGGAGGGTCCTACGAGCAGTACTTC
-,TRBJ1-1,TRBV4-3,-,CASSQGIGNTEAFF,TGCGCCAGCAGCCAAGGTATAGGGAACACTGAAGCTTTCTTT
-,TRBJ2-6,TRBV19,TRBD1,CASSNRGRTSGANVLTF,TGTGCCAGTAGTAACAGGGGGAGAACCTCTGGGGCCAACGTCCTGACTTTC
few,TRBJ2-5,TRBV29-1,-,CSVLTNGETQYF,TGCAGCGTCCTGACTAACGGGGAGACCCAGTACTTC
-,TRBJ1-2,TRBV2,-,CASRQIGGYTF,TGTGCCAGCCGGCAGATCGGGGGCTACACCTTC
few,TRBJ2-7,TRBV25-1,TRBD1,CASSPRTGNYEQYF,TGTGCCAGCAGTCCTCGGACAGGGAACTACGAGCAGTACTTC
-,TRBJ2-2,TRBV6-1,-,CASRLAAEFTGELFF,TGTGCCAGCAGGTTAGCGGCTGAGTTCACCGGGGAGCTGTTTTTT
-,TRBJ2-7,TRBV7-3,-,CASSFWTTNSYEQYF,TGTGCCAGCAGCTTTTGGACAACTAACTCCTACGAGCAGTACTTC
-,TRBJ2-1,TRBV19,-,CASRLNPFYNEQFF,TGTGCCAGTAGACTAAACCCTTTCTACAATGAGCAGTTCTTC
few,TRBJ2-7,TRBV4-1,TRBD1,CASSHPGQGSYEQYF,TGCGCCAGCAGCCATCCTGGACAGGGGTCCTACGAGCAGTACTTC
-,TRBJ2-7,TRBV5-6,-,CASSPDGTKQYF,TGTGCCAGCAGCCCCGACGGGACCAAGCAGTACTTC
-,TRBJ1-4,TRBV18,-,CASSRGQSYEKLFF,TGTGCCAGCTCCCGAGGGCAGAGCTATGAAAAACTGTTTTTT
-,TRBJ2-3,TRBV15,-,CATSRAVTSTDTQYF,TGTGCCACCAGCAGAGCCGTAACTAGCACAGATACGCAGTATTTT
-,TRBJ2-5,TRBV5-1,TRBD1,CASSVDRVFETQYF,TGCGCCAGCAGCGTAGACAGGGTTTTTGAGACCCAGTACTTC
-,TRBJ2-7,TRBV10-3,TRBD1,CAIGTLDRANEQYF,TGTGCCATCGGTACTTTAGACAGGGCGAACGAGCAGTACTTC
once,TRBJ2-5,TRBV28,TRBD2,CASSLRPRGTSGGGSVETQYF,TGTGCCAGCAGTTTGCGCCCCCGGGGGACTAGCGGGGGCGGGTCGGTAGAGACCCAGTACTTC
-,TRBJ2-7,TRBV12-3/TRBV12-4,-,CASGGGQYEQYF,TGTGCCAGCGGAGGGGGACAGTACGAGCAGTACTTC
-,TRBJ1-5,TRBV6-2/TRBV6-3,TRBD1,CASINRGAPRQPQHF,TGTGCCAGCATTAACAGGGGCGCCCCCCGGCAGCCCCAGCATTTT
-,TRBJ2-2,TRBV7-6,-,CASQVGTKGEMGELFF,TGTGCCAGCCAAGTCGGGACAAAAGGGGAGATGGGGGAGCTGTTTTTT
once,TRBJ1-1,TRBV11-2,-,CASSVTIKSTEAFF,TGTGCCAGCAGCGTTACTATTAAATCCACTGAAGCTTTCTTT
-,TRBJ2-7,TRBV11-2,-,CASGVGQKQYF,TGTGCCAGCGGGGTAGGACAGAAGCAGTACTTC
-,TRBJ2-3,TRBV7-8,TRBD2,CASSSGEGWTDTQYF,TGTGCCAGCAGCTCCGGGGAGGGGTGGACAGATACGCAGTATTTT
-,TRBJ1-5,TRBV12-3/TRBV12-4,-,CASNLWGGNQPQHF,TGTGCCAGCAACCTTTGGGGGGGGAATCAGCCCCAGCATTTT
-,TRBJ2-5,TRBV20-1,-,CSASRLFQETQYF,TGCAGTGCTAGCCGACTATTCCAAGAGACCCAGTACTTC
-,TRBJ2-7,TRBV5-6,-,CASSRRSPYEQYF,TGTGCCAGCAGCCGGAGAAGTCCCTACGAGCAGTACTTC
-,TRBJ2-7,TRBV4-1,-,CASSQDNPSYEQYF,TGCGCCAGCAGCCAAGATAACCCCTCCTACGAGCAGTACTTC
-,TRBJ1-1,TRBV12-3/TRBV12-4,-,CASSFGVIGTEAFF,TGTGCCAGCAGTTTTGGGGTAATTGGTACTGAAGCTTTCTTT
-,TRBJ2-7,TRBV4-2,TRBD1,CASSQTDRDAYEQYF,TGTGCCAGCAGCCAAACGGACAGGGACGCCTACGAGCAGTACTTC
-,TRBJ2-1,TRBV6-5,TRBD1,CASSRQGLYNEQFF,TGTGCCAGCAGTCGACAGGGATTATACAATGAGCAGTTCTTC
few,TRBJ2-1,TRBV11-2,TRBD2,CASSFQTGGLNEQFF,TGTGCCAGCAGCTTTCAGACGGGAGGGCTAAATGAGCAGTTCTTC
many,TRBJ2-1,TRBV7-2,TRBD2,CASSQFLAGGEQFF,TGTGCCAGCAGCCAGTTCCTAGCGGGGGGTGAGCAGTTCTTC
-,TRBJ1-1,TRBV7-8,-,CASRREAEAFF,TGTGCCAGCAGGAGGGAGGCCGAGGCTTTCTTT
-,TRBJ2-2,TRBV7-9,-,CASSPRTVGELFF,TGTGCCAGCAGCCCAAGGACGGTCGGGGAGCTGTTTTTT